This T cell receptor (beta chain) was identified during a study of cytomegalovirus exposure and HLA in healthy donors. Overall study findings and caveats: In a later analysis, productive TCRs from donors in an Asian-associated ancestry cluster reportedly carried fewer N-insertions than the cohort mean. Later genetic work tied a missense DCLRE1C variant to beta-chain V and J trimming.

This clone was seen more than once but under ten times. Its specificity is unknown. The PCR was carried out with 60 Vbeta primers and 13 Jbeta primers. Data came from immunoSEQ multiplex PCR; TCRdb stores just in-frame clones and leaves some out. The top ten hold less than 3.5% of the sample, which has 120,000 to 150,000 clones, around three quarters seen once. The CDR3 length is 15 residues. Per germline, CDR1 MNHEY and CDR2 SVGAGI. After removal of 6 bases from V and 5 bases from J, the junction contained 12 bases not matched to a gene. This receptor was taken from a middle-aged man in good health and CMV-seropositive. Specimen: PBMCs. This chain connects TRBV6-5 to TRBJ2-5; TRBD1 matches 7 bases. CDR3 coding DNA: TGTGCCAGCAGGCGGACTGAGGGGGCTCAGGAGACCCAGTACTTC. Its protein product is CASRRTEGAQETQYF.